The present entry profiles one T cell receptor beta chain with its context. Its antigen is unknown. The data derive from a study of T cell responses to AZD1222 COVID-19 vaccine. Repertoires were generated with immunoSEQ multiplex PCR, while TCRdb's copy carries only in-frame clones and drops some. The data show some 60,000 clones, about 91% seen once. Pooled in the analysis were second doses at about 4 or about 12 weeks. The CDR3 consists of 12 residues. Germline V gene sequence: CDR1 LGHDT, CDR2 YNNKEL (reference sequence). Trimming stripped 2 bases from V and 9 bases from J, with 5 bases between. General study findings and limits: The breadth and depth of Spike-specific TCRs increased once two AZD1222 doses had been given. White British people made up most donors, females outnumbered males, and clonal diversity was possibly underestimated. Of the AZD1222 recipients, only five to seven were seropositive at baseline.

This clonotype was obtained from an adult who received the AZD1222 COVID-19 vaccine. V and J are TRBV3-1 (or the pseudogene TRBV3-2) and TRBJ1-6; the D is unclear. Sequenced material: peripheral blood, taken 28 days after the second AZD1222 dose. CDR3 in amino acids: CASSQSSSPLHF. The CDR3 nucleotides read TGTGCCAGCAGCCAATCGAGTTCACCCCTCCACTTT.